These 21 T cell receptor beta chains were all obtained from the same sample, sequenced in a study of cytomegalovirus exposure and HLA in healthy donors. In the PCR, 60 Vbeta and 13 Jbeta primers were used. Libraries were prepared by immunoSEQ multiplex PCR; TCRdb keeps only in-frame clonotypes and omits some of them. The data show about 170,000 clones, more than 75% seen once. What was sequenced was PBMCs. All receptors derive from a man between 18 and 29 years old in good health and CMV-seropositive.

The rearrangement joins TRBV9 to TRBJ1-6; D ambiguous. Germline values: CDR1 SGDLS, CDR2 YYNGEE. The V end lost 0 bases, the J end lost 7 bases, and 11 bases lay between the germline ends. The CDR3 runs 15 residues. CDR3 region: CASSVGPGRNSPLHF. In DNA, the CDR3 is TGTGCCAGCAGCGTAGGTCCAGGAAGGAATTCACCCCTCCACTTT.

The V and J genes are TRBV7-2 and TRBJ2-7; TRBD2 matches 8 bases. Per the germline V gene, CDR1 is SGHTA and CDR2 is FQGNSA. V lost 2 bases to trimming and J lost 3 bases; unmatched junction nucleotides: 6. The CDR3 has 15 amino acids. DNA of the CDR3: TGTGCCAGCAGCTTAAGGGCGGGGGGTGACTACGAGCAGTACTTC. As protein: CASSLRAGGDYEQYF. Combining the CDR3 with reference TRBV7-2 and TRBJ2-7 gives the whole variable domain GAGVSQSPSNKVTEKGKDVELRCDPISGHTALYWYRQSLGQGLEFLIYFQGNSAPDKSGLPSDRFSAERTGGSVSTLTIQRTQQEDSAVYLCASSLRAGGDYEQYFGPGTRLTVT.

This clone has only a few counts. V and J are TRBV6-6 and TRBJ1-4; tentatively, D is TRBD1 (6 bases). V was clipped by 0 bases and J by 5 bases, with 10 bases between them. The CDR3 sequence is 15 residues long. CDR1 and CDR2 (germline): MNHNY, SVGAGI (reference sequence). CDR3 residues: CASSYSGQRNEKLFF. Here the CDR3 DNA reads TGTGCCAGCAGTTACTCGGGACAAAGAAATGAAAAACTGTTTTTT.

J is TRBJ1-1 and V is TRBV18; the D gene is possibly TRBD1 (6 bases). Germline V gene lookup returns CDR1 KGHSH and CDR2 LQKENI. The CDR3 is 12 residues long. Trimming took off 6 bases at V and 5 bases at J, with 10 bases between the two ends. The CDR3 DNA reads TGTGCCAGCTCGAGACAGGAGACTGAAGCTTTCTTT. Protein sequence: CASSRQETEAFF.

This clone was detected only once. The chain combines TRBV4-2 with TRBJ1-4; 7 nucleotides agree with TRBD1. CDR3 size: 18 residues. Trimming at V came to 1 base and at J to 4 bases, leaving 12 bases not matched to a gene. The germline gives CDR1 LGHNA, CDR2 YNFKEQ. The CDR3: CASSQGDSGRRFNEKLFF. The CDR3, as DNA: TGTGCCAGCAGCCAAGGGGACAGCGGACGAAGATTTAATGAAAAACTGTTTTTT.

J is TRBJ2-7 and V is TRBV29-1; 7 nucleotides line up with TRBD2. CDR1 and CDR2 (germline): SQVTM, ANQGSEA. The CDR3 totals 14 residues. Unmatched junction bases numbered 13, after V lost 7 bases and J lost 4 bases. The CDR3 bases are TGCAGCGGGGACTGGACTAGACAACGGTACGAGCAGTACTTC. Amino acid sequence: CSGDWTRQRYEQYF.

The CDR3 DNA is TGCGCCAGCAGCTTGTCCGCAACTAATGAAAAACTGTTTTTT. It translates to CASSLSATNEKLFF. The rearrangement joins TRBV5-1 to TRBJ1-4; D is undetermined. The CDR3 has 14 amino acids. Deletions cut 1 base from V and 0 bases from J, with 4 bases between. Germline V lookup: CDR1 SGHRS, CDR2 YFSETQ.

The gene calls are TRBV15 and TRBJ2-3; 11 bases line up with TRBD2. Germline V gives CDR1 LNHNV, CDR2 YYDKDF (reference sequence). V trimming: 1 base; J trimming: 2 bases; junction bases outside the gene matches: 5. The length of the CDR3 is 17 residues. CDR3 residues: CATSRARLAGNTDTQYF. As DNA, the CDR3 is TGTGCCACCAGCAGAGCCCGACTAGCGGGGAACACAGATACGCAGTATTTT.

V gene TRBV19 combines with J gene TRBJ2-7, with a tentative D call TRBD1 (5 bases). V lost 10 bases and J lost 1, with 11 bases in between. The CDR3 consists of 12 residues. Germline V gives CDR1 LNHDA, CDR2 SQIVND (reference sequence). The CDR3 loop is CATSTESYEQYF. CDR3 DNA sequence: TGTGCCACCTCGACAGAGTCCTACGAGCAGTACTTC.

This sequence joins TRBV29-1 and TRBJ2-7; D is possibly TRBD1 (6 bases). Trimming removed 3 bases at V and 4 bases at J, with 10 bases between. CDR1 is SQVTM and CDR2 is ANQGSEA in the germline V gene. The length of the CDR3 is 12 residues. The DNA of the CDR3 is TGCAGCGTTGATGAGGGGGATTACGAGCAGTACTTC. Its protein product is CSVDEGDYEQYF.

V is TRBV6-1 and J is TRBJ2-4, with 8 bases aligning to TRBD2. V trimming: 2 bases; J trimming: 0 bases; junction bases outside the gene matches: 9. Germline V gene sequence: CDR1 MNHNS, CDR2 SASEGT. This CDR3 is 18 amino acids long. The CDR3 loop is CASSEPLAGELAKNIQYF. CDR3 DNA sequence: TGTGCCAGCAGTGAACCTCTAGCGGGCGAATTAGCCAAAAACATTCAGTACTTC.

This sequence joins TRBV7-2 and TRBJ1-3, with D perhaps matching TRBD1 (5 bases). V was shortened by 8 bases and J by 2 bases, with 16 bases between the two germline ends. From germline, CDR1 is SGHTA and CDR2 FQGNSA. This CDR3 is 15 amino acids long. DNA of the CDR3: TGTGCCAGCTGCGAGGCGGCGGGACCTGGAAACACCATATATTTT. Protein sequence: CASCEAAGPGNTIYF.

This clone was recorded a few times. J is TRBJ2-3 and V is TRBV7-6; a weak D match, TRBD2 (5 bases). The CDR3 has 18 amino acids. V lost 0 bases and J 3 bases, leaving 19 bases between the germline ends. Germline lookup yields CDR1 SGHVS and CDR2 FNYEAQ. This chain's CDR3 is CASSLASRWEWTTDTQYF. CDR3 sequence (DNA): TGTGCCAGCAGCTTAGCCTCTCGCTGGGAGTGGACGACAGATACGCAGTATTTT.

The chain links TRBV6-5 to TRBJ2-5; D is possibly TRBD1 (6 bases). The germline V and J ends were trimmed by 5 bases and 4 bases, with 14 bases remaining between them. Germline CDR1 is MNHEY and CDR2 is SVGAGI. CDR3 length equals 14 residues. This CDR3 reads CASSNREARETQYF. The CDR3 nucleotides are TGTGCCAGCAGTAACAGGGAAGCCCGAGAGACCCAGTACTTC.

The chain has TRBV5-1 and TRBJ2-1; unclear D gene. The ends were cut back, 4 bases at V and 3 bases at J, with 8 bases in the middle. The CDR3 length is 13 residues. The germline gives CDR1 SGHRS, CDR2 YFSETQ. Here the CDR3 reads CASSLQVYNEQFF. The CDR3 bases are TGCGCCAGCAGCCTCCAGGTCTACAATGAGCAGTTCTTC.

The J gene is TRBJ2-3, the V gene TRBV7-3, with D maybe TRBD1 (5 bases). The germline CDR1 and CDR2 sequences are SGHTA and FQGTGA. CDR3 size: 15 residues. V dropped 5 bases and J dropped 2 bases, with 14 bases sitting between them. DNA of the CDR3: TGTGCCAGCAGCCCCATGGGGCAGTCCACAGATACGCAGTATTTT. This encodes CASSPMGQSTDTQYF.

The rearrangement joins TRBV10-3 to TRBJ2-5; TRBD2 matches 9 bases. The germline V gene encodes CDR1 ENHRY and CDR2 SYGVKD. The CDR3 covers 15 residues. Unmatched junction bases numbered 5, after V lost 6 bases and J lost 0 bases. DNA of the CDR3: TGTGCCATCAGGGGAAGCGGGGGGAACCAAGAGACCCAGTACTTC. This translates into CAIRGSGGNQETQYF.

This chain links TRBV7-2 with TRBJ1-6; 10 nucleotides agree with TRBD1. From germline, CDR1 is SGHTA and CDR2 FQGNSA. This CDR3 region has 16 residues. Trimming at V came to 5 bases and at J to 6 bases, leaving 7 bases not matched to a gene. The CDR3 sequence is CASSLGTGVANSPLHF. The CDR3 nucleotides read TGTGCCAGCAGCCTCGGGACAGGGGTCGCTAATTCACCCCTCCACTTT.

This chain uses TRBV5-1 with TRBJ1-1; D is uncertain. From germline, CDR1 is SGHRS and CDR2 YFSETQ. The CDR3 consists of 15 residues. Trimming took 0 bases from V and 0 from J, leaving 9 bases between them. The CDR3 bases are TGCGCCAGCAGCTTGGAGCTTCGGGTGAACACTGAAGCTTTCTTT. It codes for CASSLELRVNTEAFF.

V gene TRBV6-5 combines with J gene TRBJ2-3; D is perhaps TRBD2 (5 bases). The V gene's germline CDR1 is MNHEY and CDR2 SVGAGI. The V gene lost 4 bases and the J gene lost 0 bases, with 11 bases spanning the gap. This CDR3 is 15 amino acids long. For the CDR3, the DNA is TGTGCCAGCAGTTCGCCCAGCGGAAGCACAGATACGCAGTATTTT. Its translation is CASSSPSGSTDTQYF.

J is TRBJ1-2 and V is TRBV29-1; perhaps TRBD1 as D (5 bases). In germline, CDR1 is SQVTM, CDR2 ANQGSEA. The ends were cut back, 4 bases at V and 5 bases at J, with 17 bases in the middle. The length of the CDR3 is 14 residues. This CDR3 is CSVVDTGMIYGYTF. The CDR3 region has the DNA TGCAGCGTTGTGGACACCGGTATGATTTATGGCTACACCTTC.